This T cell receptor beta chain was sequenced in a study of OX40 agonist ivuxolimab in advanced cancers. Across the whole study: The dose-escalation cohort was around 83% male, with a mean age of around 54 years, ranging about 20 to 79.

Remarks on this clone: Its antigen is unknown.

Findings and limits, study-wide: The work left the antigen specificity of expanded peripheral T cells undetermined.

Germline values: CDR1 PRHDT, CDR2 FYEKMQ (reference sequence). After removal of 4 bases from V and 0 bases from J, the junction contained 7 bases not matched to a gene. The CDR3 has 18 amino acids. Any history of autoimmune disease or systemic immunosuppression disqualified patients. Collection of blood occurred at baseline, at cycle 4 day 1, and at cycle 7 day 1. Libraries were prepared by immunoSEQ multiplex PCR; TCRdb keeps only in-frame clonotypes and omits some of them. The repertoire includes 60,000 to 100,000 clones, just under 95% of them detected once, and 11% sits in the top ten. The clonotype comes from an adult with an advanced solid tumor such as melanoma, head and neck, liver or kidney cancer. The chain is built from TRBV13 and TRBJ2-3; 13 bases fit TRBD2. The sample was CD4+ or CD8+ T cells sorted from blood, taken in a trial of the OX40 agonist ivuxolimab. The CDR3 loop is CASSSGLAGEKSTDTQYF. DNA for the CDR3: TGTGCCAGCAGCTCAGGACTAGCGGGGGAGAAAAGCACAGATACGCAGTATTTT.